This T cell receptor (beta chain) appears in the sequencing data of a study of blood T cell repertoires in COVID-19. The CDR3 extends over 15 amino acids. Trimming took off 3 bases at V and 2 bases at J, with 12 bases between the two ends. CDR1 and CDR2 (germline): ENHRY, SYGVKD. Authors' processing steps: Quantification of nucleated cells was approximated via reference gene primer amplification. The protocol was immunoSEQ multiplex PCR, while the TCRdb copy is restricted to in-frame clones and leaves out a portion. The DNA gave D and trimming, while V, J and clone size come from that table. This sample has approximately 93,000 clones, with approximately 79% found just once. This clone was seen once.

This sequence joins TRBV10-3 and TRBJ2-3; weak D call: TRBD2 (5 bases). The source is a woman older than 75 with acute or convalescent COVID-19. The material sequenced was peripheral blood. CDR3 sequence: CAISETRSPTDTQYF. As DNA, the CDR3 is TGTGCCATCAGTGAAACTAGAAGCCCCACAGATACGCAGTATTTT.